The clone carrying this T cell receptor (beta chain) was recorded many times. RNA transcripts provided the template for amplifying TCR beta CDR3 regions. Second-round multiplex PCR came after first-round RT-PCR with HTBI primers. TCRdb called the multiplex PCR reads again in MiXCR, with one record for every CDR3 protein. This table has 620,000 or so distinct CDR3 sequences, 22% appearing once. These data are taken from a study of Graves' ophthalmopathy and Graves' hyperthyroidism. Study as a whole: The study drew peripheral blood at initial diagnosis, before any treatment.

Germline CDR1 reads SGHRS; CDR2 reads YFSETQ. The CDR3 loop spans 12 amino acids. Trimming removed 5 bases at V and 5 bases at J, with 10 bases between. Aged 18 to 65, hyperthyroidism patients had new diagnoses of under 2 months' duration. This clonotype originated in a woman aged 18-29 years with stable Graves' hyperthyroidism. Some clones in this sample may be carry-over from other donors' samples. V and J are TRBV5-1 and TRBJ1-2; no firm D call. The sample consisted of peripheral blood. CDR3 in DNA: TGCGCCAGCAGGGAAGGAGTATATGGCTACACCTTC. Translation gives CASREGVYGYTF.